The 22 T cell receptor beta chains given below trace back to one sample, sequenced in a study of T cell responses to AZD1222 COVID-19 vaccine. Measured with immunoSEQ multiplex PCR; TCRdb has only the in-frame clones, and not every one. The data show 85,000 to 90,000 clones, approximately 91% seen once. The material sequenced was peripheral blood, taken 28 days after the second AZD1222 dose. The receptors were gathered from an adult who received the AZD1222 COVID-19 vaccine.

This rearrangement joins TRBV11-1 to TRBJ1-1; no reliable D call. The germline V gene encodes CDR1 SGHAT and CDR2 FQDESV (reference sequence). CDR3 length: 15 residues. Deletions cut 3 bases from V and 1 base from J, with 12 bases between. Written as DNA, the CDR3 is TGTGCCAGCAGCTTGAGGGAAGATTGGAACACTGAAGCTTTCTTT. As protein: CASSLREDWNTEAFF.

The chain employs TRBV5-8 and TRBJ2-2; D is perhaps TRBD2 (6 bases). The germline gives CDR1 SGHTS, CDR2 YDEGEE. The length of the CDR3 is 15 residues. Trimming shortened V by 4 bases and J by 3 bases, and 13 bases separated the two germline ends. The chain's CDR3 is CASSPEGRDTGELFF. The CDR3 nucleotides are TGTGCCAGCAGCCCGGAGGGTCGGGACACCGGGGAGCTGTTTTTT.

This chain links TRBV24-1 with TRBJ1-1, with D unresolved. This CDR3 is 9 amino acids long. Germline loops: CDR1 KGHDR, CDR2 SFDVKD. CDR3 loop: CGTPTEAFF. Written as DNA, the CDR3 is TGTGGCACGCCGACTGAAGCTTTCTTT.

CDR3 amino acids: CASLGSDSYGYTF. DNA of the CDR3: TGTGCCAGTCTGGGGTCAGATAGCTATGGCTACACCTTC. The chain is built from TRBV7-9 and TRBJ1-2; D gene unclear. CDR1 is SEHNR, CDR2 FQNEAQ, per germline (reference sequence). V was shortened by 9 bases and J by 4 bases, with 15 bases between the two germline ends. The CDR3 length is 13 residues.

The count of this clone is one. This chain connects TRBV19 to TRBJ1-1, with 8 bases fitting TRBD1. Germline V gene data show CDR1 as LNHDA and CDR2 as SQIVND (reference sequence). The CDR3 is 15 residues long. V dropped 6 bases and J dropped 0; count of bases not matched to a gene: 6. This CDR3 is CASRPQGVMNTEAFF. The CDR3 DNA is TGTGCCAGTAGGCCACAGGGGGTCATGAACACTGAAGCTTTCTTT.

The rearrangement joins TRBV11-1 to TRBJ2-1; 9 positions match TRBD1. The CDR3 is 15 amino acids. Looked up from germline, CDR1 is SGHAT and CDR2 is FQDESV (reference sequence). J gave up 3 bases and V 5 bases, and 5 bases lay outside the gene matches. CDR3 residues: CASSRGQGRYNEQFF. The DNA for the CDR3 is TGTGCCAGCAGCCGCGGACAGGGGCGCTACAATGAGCAGTTCTTC.

The chain recombines TRBV12-3 or TRBV12-4 with TRBJ2-1; unclear D gene. The CDR3 runs 11 residues. Deletions cut 6 bases from V and 8 bases from J, with 8 bases between. The CDR3 here is CASSQTYEQFF. For the CDR3, the DNA is TGTGCCAGCAGCCAGACCTATGAGCAGTTCTTC.

The chain is built from TRBV7-9 and TRBJ2-3; D may be TRBD1 (5 bases). The V gene lost 0 bases and the J gene lost 0 bases, with 7 bases spanning the gap. Germline loops: CDR1 SEHNR, CDR2 FQNEAQ (reference sequence). The CDR3 is made up of 15 amino acids. CDR3 sequence (DNA): TGTGCCAGCAGCTTAGCGGCAGGGAGCACAGATACGCAGTATTTT. This translates into CASSLAAGSTDTQYF. Together with reference TRBV7-9 and TRBJ2-3, the CDR3 gives the full variable domain: DTGVSQNPRHKITKRGQNVTFRCDPISEHNRLYWYRQTLGQGPEFLTYFQNEAQLEKSRLLSDRFSAERPKGSFSTLEIQRTEQGDSAMYLCASSLAAGSTDTQYFGPGTRLTVL.

This clone was observed a handful of times. V gene TRBV6-2 or TRBV6-3 combines with J gene TRBJ1-3; 8 positions match TRBD1. This CDR3 is 14 amino acids long. The germline CDR1 and CDR2 sequences are MNHEY and SVGEGT. J was trimmed by 2 bases and V by 6 bases; bases with no gene match: 3. CDR3 nucleotides: TGTGCCAGCAGCCTGGACAGGGCTGGAAACACCATATATTTT. It encodes CASSLDRAGNTIYF.

The chain joins TRBV19 to TRBJ2-7; D may be TRBD1 (5 bases). The V and J ends lost 1 base and 0 bases respectively, with 10 bases between them. In germline, CDR1 is LNHDA, CDR2 SQIVND (reference sequence). This CDR3 contains 15 residues. The CDR3 region is CASSIVQGPSYEQYF. CDR3 DNA sequence: TGTGCCAGTAGTATAGTTCAGGGTCCCTCCTACGAGCAGTACTTC.

This sequence joins TRBV9 and TRBJ2-2; no clear D. Per the germline V gene, CDR1 is SGDLS and CDR2 is YYNGEE. The CDR3 loop spans 12 amino acids. Trimming shortened V by 4 bases and J by 7 bases, and 8 bases separated the two germline ends. The CDR3 spells CASSPNDGELFF. The CDR3, as DNA: TGTGCCAGCAGCCCGAACGACGGGGAGCTGTTTTTT.

V and J are TRBV5-1 and TRBJ2-5; TRBD2 agrees at 8 bases. This CDR3 is built from 18 residues. Germline lookup yields CDR1 SGHRS and CDR2 YFSETQ. J gave up 2 bases and V 0 bases, and 12 bases lay outside the gene matches. CDR3 nucleotides: TGCGCCAGCAGCTTGGCATTGTCGGCGGGAGGTATACAAGAGACCCAGTACTTC. This encodes CASSLALSAGGIQETQYF.

The DNA for the CDR3 is TGTGCCAGCCTACCGGGACTAGCGGGGGGACTTTACAATGAGCAGTTCTTC. Translation: CASLPGLAGGLYNEQFF. This sequence joins TRBV9 and TRBJ2-1; 15 bases match TRBD2. The CDR3 has 17 residues. The junction had 9 bases not matched to a gene; V was cut back by 7 bases and J by 4 bases. Germline V CDR1 and CDR2: SGDLS, YYNGEE.

The chain employs TRBV3-1 (or the pseudogene TRBV3-2) and TRBJ1-5; D is perhaps TRBD1 (6 bases). V shed 6 bases and J shed 2 bases, with 11 bases lying between them. Germline V lookup: CDR1 LGHDT, CDR2 YNNKEL (reference sequence). This CDR3 contains 14 residues. CDR3 protein: CASRLAGGNQPQHF. CDR3 nucleotides: TGTGCCAGCAGGCTCGCAGGGGGCAATCAGCCCCAGCATTTT.

The chain employs TRBV7-9 and TRBJ2-5; possibly TRBD1 or TRBD2 for D (6 bases each). This CDR3 has 14 residues. The germline V and J ends were trimmed by 0 bases and 5 bases, with 10 bases remaining between them. Looked up from germline, CDR1 is SEHNR and CDR2 is FQNEAQ (reference sequence). CDR3 residues: CASSLASGAETQYF. DNA for the CDR3: TGTGCCAGCAGCTTAGCGTCGGGGGCCGAGACCCAGTACTTC.

The chain joins TRBV5-1 to TRBJ1-2; TRBD1 aligns across 10 bases. V shed 5 bases and J 5 bases; nucleotides not matched to a gene: 6. Germline V gene lookup returns CDR1 SGHRS and CDR2 YFSETQ. This CDR3 region has 14 residues. DNA of the CDR3: TGCGCCAGCAGTAGACAGGGGGCGGAATATGGCTACACCTTC. Translated: CASSRQGAEYGYTF.

This clone was detected only a few times. The chain has TRBV6-2 or TRBV6-3 and TRBJ1-2; D is possibly TRBD1 (5 bases). Germline V gene lookup returns CDR1 MNHEY and CDR2 SVGEGT. The germline V and J ends were trimmed by 4 bases and 0 bases, with 15 bases remaining between them. The CDR3 has 16 amino acids. The CDR3 DNA follows: TGTGCCAGCAGTTCGGACATCAGGCAGGCTAACTATGGCTACACCTTC. This sequence encodes CASSSDIRQANYGYTF.

J is TRBJ2-2 and V is TRBV6-1; D call uncertain. Trimming stripped 4 bases from V and 0 bases from J, with 15 bases between. Germline CDR1 and CDR2: MNHNS and SASEGT. The length of the CDR3 is 17 residues. The CDR3 DNA follows: TGTGCCAGCAGTGCCATGCCGCCGATATCGAACACCGGGGAGCTGTTTTTT. Its translation: CASSAMPPISNTGELFF.

In its sample, this clone was seen a few times. The chain employs TRBV6-5 and TRBJ1-3, with D unclear. The germline V gene has CDR1 MNHEY and CDR2 SVGAGI. This CDR3 comprises 14 residues. Between the trimmed V and J ends, which lost 6 bases and 4 bases, there was a span of 13 bases. The CDR3 protein is CASRPPRLGNTIYF. DNA of the CDR3: TGTGCCAGCAGACCACCACGACTAGGAAACACCATATATTTT.

The chain employs TRBV5-1 and TRBJ2-3; D gene uncertain. Per the germline V gene, CDR1 is SGHRS and CDR2 is YFSETQ. V gave up 5 bases and J gave up 2 bases, with 12 bases separating them. The CDR3 consists of 14 residues. The CDR3 is CASRPVLSTDTQYF. In nucleotides, the CDR3 is TGCGCCAGCAGGCCGGTGCTTTCCACAGATACGCAGTATTTT.

This CDR3 is CASTSGGGSGYEQYF. Written as DNA, the CDR3 is TGTGCCAGCACCTCCGGGGGGGGTAGTGGCTACGAGCAGTACTTC. The rearrangement joins TRBV7-9 to TRBJ2-7, with 8 bases lining up with TRBD2. Trimming at V came to 7 bases and at J to 3 bases, leaving 11 bases not matched to a gene. The CDR3 has 15 amino acids. Germline CDR1 is SEHNR and CDR2 is FQNEAQ (reference sequence).

This clone has a single count. The V gene is TRBV19, the J gene TRBJ1-5; 8 bases line up with TRBD1. Germline assignment: CDR1 LNHDA and CDR2 SQIVND (reference sequence). V dropped 7 bases and J dropped 3; count of bases not matched to a gene: 8. CDR3 size: 15 residues. The CDR3 DNA follows: TGTGCCAGTACCACCGGGACAGGCAACAATCAGCCCCAGCATTTT. It translates to CASTTGTGNNQPQHF.